This T cell receptor beta chain was sequenced for a study of chemoradiotherapy in HPV16-positive cancers. Study observations and caveats: For HPV16-positive patients, expanding HPV-responsive T cells associated with longer recurrence-free survival. Candidate HPV-specific clones and E7-related TCR motifs grew in tumor during treatment.

The CDR3 has 14 amino acids. Germline CDR1 and CDR2: GTSNPN and SVGIG (reference sequence). Trimming cost V 0 bases and J 10 bases, with 13 bases left between them. Repertoires were sampled repeatedly during chemoradiotherapy. Regarding this clone: The antigen remains undetermined.

The protocol was immunoSEQ multiplex PCR, while the TCRdb copy is restricted to in-frame clones and leaves out a portion. The sample holds about 440 clones, about 87% seen once. The V gene is TRBV30, the J gene TRBJ1-6; TRBD1 might be the D (6 bases). Sequenced here: tumor tissue, sampled from a patient who underwent chemoradiotherapy. The sequence derives from a human donor with HPV-associated anogenital cancer. The CDR3 sequence: CAWSVNQGSSPLHF. DNA for the CDR3: TGTGCCTGGAGTGTAAACCAGGGGAGCTCACCCCTCCACTTT.